Listed here are 2 T cell receptor beta chains from one sample, sequenced in a study of blood T cell repertoires in COVID-19. Measured with immunoSEQ multiplex PCR; TCRdb has only the in-frame clones, and not every one. This table holds about 270,000 clones, roughly 86% found once. The sequenced sample was peripheral blood. These receptors were collected from a man aged 35-49 years with active or convalescent COVID-19.

The chain employs TRBV30 and TRBJ1-6; 9 bases are shared with TRBD1. The J segment lost 8 bases and the V segment lost 5 bases, leaving 7 bases of the junction unmatched. There are 14 residues in the CDR3. CDR1 is GTSNPN, CDR2 SVGIG, per germline (reference sequence). The CDR3 region is CAWLRQGVYSPLHF. The CDR3 region has the DNA TGTGCCTGGCTCCGACAGGGGGTTTATTCACCCCTCCACTTT.

This clone has only a few counts. The genes are TRBV19 and TRBJ1-5; TRBD1 might be the D (6 bases). Looked up from germline, CDR1 is LNHDA and CDR2 is SQIVND (reference sequence). The CDR3 totals 15 residues. Trimming took 6 bases from V and 0 from J, leaving 12 bases between them. In nucleotides, the CDR3 is TGTGCCAGTAGCCCAACAGGGCCTAGCAATCAGCCCCAGCATTTT. This gives the protein CASSPTGPSNQPQHF.